The 14 T cell receptor beta chains below were found in one sample sequenced in a study of blood T cell repertoires in COVID-19. TCRdb's copy holds only in-frame clones and misses some; the assay was immunoSEQ multiplex PCR. The data hold tens of thousands of clones, with roughly 80% observed a single time. The specimen sequenced was peripheral blood. Receptors were obtained from a middle-aged man with acute or convalescent COVID-19.

This clone showed up just once. V and J are TRBV7-9 and TRBJ2-7, with a weak D call TRBD2 (6 bases). Germline V CDR1 and CDR2: SEHNR, FQNEAQ (reference sequence). The CDR3 consists of 15 residues. V shed 5 bases and J shed 3 bases, with 17 bases lying between them. The CDR3 sequence: CASSPREVLIYEQYF. The DNA for the CDR3 is TGTGCCAGCAGCCCAAGGGAGGTCCTGATCTACGAGCAGTACTTC.

J is TRBJ1-1 and V is TRBV3-1 (or the pseudogene TRBV3-2); 9 bases line up with TRBD1. This CDR3 contains 14 residues. Germline-derived CDR1 and CDR2 are LGHDT and YNNKEL (reference sequence). V lost 4 bases, J lost 7 bases, and 7 bases stayed unmatched. CDR3 DNA: TGTGCCAGCAGCCGGGGACAGGGCGGGCGTGAAGCTTTCTTT. As protein: CASSRGQGGREAFF.

This chain links TRBV5-5 with TRBJ1-1; possible D gene TRBD1, 5 bases. This CDR3 has 15 amino acids. V was cut by 1 base and J by 2 bases, with 12 bases left in between. Germline CDR1 reads SGHKS; CDR2 reads YYEKEE (reference sequence). The CDR3 DNA reads TGTGCCAGCAGCTTGAGGGCAGGGTTTAACACTGAAGCTTTCTTT. As protein: CASSLRAGFNTEAFF.

In the case of this clone: Sequence at one end of the junction differs from germline and may be a read error. V is TRBV7-9 and J is TRBJ1-1; the D gene is possibly TRBD1 (6 bases). Germline CDR1 reads SEHNR; CDR2 reads FQNEAQ (reference sequence). The CDR3 consists of 16 residues. CDR3 sequence (DNA): TGTGCCAGCAGGTTAGAAATGGGGGCAGCGCGTACTGAAGCTTTCTTT. This gives the protein CASRLEMGAARTEAFF.

The gene calls are TRBV5-6 and TRBJ1-1, with 7 bases identical to TRBD1. Germline CDR1 reads SGHDT; CDR2 reads YYEEEE. Trimming removed 0 bases from V and 4 bases from J; junction bases left unmatched: 9. This CDR3 comprises 16 residues. The CDR3 loop reads CASSLVQGVGSTEAFF. CDR3 sequence (DNA): TGTGCCAGCAGCTTGGTTCAGGGGGTAGGAAGCACTGAAGCTTTCTTT. Full variable domain (missing parts from reference TRBV5-6 and TRBJ1-1): DAGVTQSPTHLIKTRGQQVTLRCSPKSGHDTVSWYQQALGQGPQFIFQYYEEEERQRGNFPDRFSGHQFPNYSSELNVNALLLGDSALYLCASSLVQGVGSTEAFFGQGTRLTVV.

The chain couples TRBV18 to TRBJ2-5; tentative D call: TRBD1 (6 bases). Germline CDR1 reads KGHSH; CDR2 reads LQKENI. CDR3 size: 14 residues. V lost 3 bases, J lost 4 bases, and 12 bases lay in between. DNA for the CDR3: TGTGCCAGCTCACCCGGGACAAGGCGAGAGACCCAGTACTTC. Protein: CASSPGTRRETQYF.

The J gene is TRBJ1-2, the V gene TRBV28, with 8 bases matching TRBD1. The CDR3 spans 14 residues. The germline gives CDR1 MDHEN, CDR2 SYDVKM. Germline trimming cut 1 base from V and 5 bases from J; bases unmatched to any gene: 3. The CDR3: CASSLFDRGYGYTF. The CDR3 DNA follows: TGTGCCAGCAGTTTATTCGACAGGGGTTATGGCTACACCTTC.

The chain combines TRBV5-8 with TRBJ1-1, with D perhaps matching TRBD1 (6 bases). CDR1 is SGHTS, CDR2 YDEGEE, per germline. The CDR3 has 14 residues. Trimming shortened V by 4 bases and J by 8 bases, and 18 bases separated the two germline ends. The CDR3 DNA reads TGTGCCAGCAGCGAGGACAGTGGACTGACGGAAGCTTTCTTT. Its protein is CASSEDSGLTEAFF.

The chain employs TRBV5-1 and TRBJ2-3; D unresolved. Germline V gene sequence: CDR1 SGHRS, CDR2 YFSETQ. The CDR3 is 15 residues long. V lost 0 bases to trimming and J lost 2 bases, with 10 bases between them. CDR3 region: CASSLVRYYTDTQYF. The DNA for the CDR3 is TGCGCCAGCAGCTTGGTTCGCTATTACACAGATACGCAGTATTTT.

V gene TRBV5-5 combines with J gene TRBJ2-7; no clear D gene. This CDR3 is 13 amino acids long. The germline V gene encodes CDR1 SGHKS and CDR2 YYEKEE (reference sequence). V shed 2 bases and J shed 3 bases, with 9 bases lying between them. Written as DNA, the CDR3 is TGTGCCAGCAGCTTTGACGGAGACTACGAGCAGTACTTC. This encodes CASSFDGDYEQYF.

The CDR3 DNA follows: TGTGCCAGCAGCTTGCTGGGACTAGTTATGGGTTGGGATACGCAGTATTTT. It yields the protein CASSLLGLVMGWDTQYF. The chain joins TRBV11-2 to TRBJ2-3; 8 nucleotides line up with TRBD2. In germline, CDR1 is SGHAT, CDR2 FQNNGV. The trim removed 3 bases at V and 6 bases at J, leaving 14 bases unmatched. The CDR3 is 17 residues long.

V is TRBV15 and J is TRBJ1-6, with unresolved D. V dropped 0 bases and J dropped 12 bases, with 9 bases sitting between them. The CDR3 sequence is 13 residues long. The germline CDR1 and CDR2 sequences are LNHNV and YYDKDF (reference sequence). As DNA, the CDR3 is TGTGCCACCAGCAGAGATCAGGTTAGACCCCTCCACTTT. Its protein product is CATSRDQVRPLHF.

The chain links TRBV6-5 to TRBJ1-4; the D gene is possibly TRBD1 (6 bases). The germline V gene has CDR1 MNHEY and CDR2 SVGAGI. CDR3 length: 14 residues. Trimming left V 7 bases short and J 7 bases short, with 16 bases between. The CDR3 region has the DNA TGTGCCAGCATACCCTGGGGGCGCGGTGAAAAACTGTTTTTT. This codes for CASIPWGRGEKLFF.

This clone appeared a few times. This chain joins TRBV27 and TRBJ1-6, with a tentative D call TRBD1 (5 bases). V dropped 5 bases and J dropped 10 bases, with 15 bases sitting between them. Germline CDR1 is MNHEY and CDR2 is SMNVEV (reference sequence). The CDR3 totals 14 residues. The CDR3: CASSTRQFRSPLHF. CDR3 DNA sequence: TGTGCCAGCAGTACACGACAGTTCCGGTCACCCCTCCACTTT.